These 25 T cell receptor beta chains came from one sample sequenced in a study of shared clonotypes between healthy human individuals. Terminally differentiated effector memory CD45RA+ cells were left out of the naive CD8 fraction, which was CD45RO-negative and positively selected for CCR7. TCRdb keeps only in-frame clones here, not all; method: immunoSEQ multiplex PCR. The sample comprises hundreds of thousands of clones, 95% to 97% of which are singletons, and less than 0.25% rests with the top ten. The sample comprised naive CD8+ T cells sorted from blood. Receptors originate from a man aged 30 to 45 in good health.

Concerning this clone: The same CDR3 can be traced to other DNA sequences in this sample. The CDR3 region has the DNA TGTGCCAGCAGTTTTAGCCGGGGAGAAGAGACCCAGTACTTC. This gives the protein CASSFSRGEETQYF. V gene TRBV27 combines with J gene TRBJ2-5; D is possibly TRBD2 (5 bases). Germline CDR1 and CDR2: MNHEY and SMNVEV (reference sequence). This CDR3 spans 14 amino acids. With 3 bases removed from V and 3 bases from J, the gap between germline ends came to 11 bases.

V is TRBV7-9 and J is TRBJ2-7; D might be TRBD1 (6 bases). Germline V gene data show CDR1 as SEHNR and CDR2 as FQNEAQ (reference sequence). V lost 4 bases and J lost 1, with 14 bases in between. The CDR3 spans 15 residues. The CDR3 protein is CASSSPGHGSYEQYF. CDR3 DNA: TGTGCCAGCAGCTCACCGGGACATGGGTCCTACGAGCAGTACTTC.

This chain connects TRBV9 to TRBJ2-1, with D tentatively TRBD1 (5 bases). Trimming pared 0 bases from V and 7 bases from J, leaving 14 bases between. The CDR3 spans 15 residues. Germline CDR1 SGDLS, CDR2 YYNGEE. The CDR3: CASSVGETEANEQFF. CDR3 DNA sequence: TGTGCCAGCAGCGTAGGAGAGACAGAAGCAAATGAGCAGTTCTTC.

The chain couples TRBV11-2 to TRBJ1-4, with unresolved D. V was cut by 1 base and J by 4 bases, with 4 bases left in between. The germline V gene has CDR1 SGHAT and CDR2 FQNNGV. There are 13 residues in the CDR3. The chain's CDR3 is CASSLVRNEKLFF. For the CDR3, the DNA is TGTGCCAGCAGCTTAGTCCGTAATGAAAAACTGTTTTTT. Full variable domain (outside the CDR3, taken from reference TRBV11-2 and TRBJ1-4): EAGVAQSPRYKIIEKRQSVAFWCNPISGHATLYWYQQILGQGPKLLIQFQNNGVVDDSQLPKDRFSAERLKGVDSTLKIQPAKLEDSAVYLCASSLVRNEKLFFGSGTQLSVL.

The chain uses TRBV7-8 and TRBJ2-1, with no clear D. The CDR3 runs 16 residues. Germline CDR1 is SGHVS and CDR2 is FQNEAQ. Trimming took 1 base from V and 5 from J, leaving 15 bases between them. DNA of the CDR3: TGTGCCAGCAGCTTAGGCTGGTGGCAGCCCCACAATGAGCAGTTCTTC. Translated: CASSLGWWQPHNEQFF.

The V and J genes are TRBV4-3 and TRBJ2-2; D is perhaps TRBD2 (5 bases). V lost 0 bases and J 6 bases, leaving 8 bases between the germline ends. The CDR3 is 14 amino acids. Germline-derived CDR1 and CDR2 are LGHNA and YSLEER. The CDR3 spells CASSQDAGAGELFF. CDR3 nucleotide sequence: TGCGCCAGCAGCCAAGATGCCGGGGCCGGGGAGCTGTTTTTT.

The chain has TRBV6-4 and TRBJ2-7, with D possibly matching TRBD2 (7 bases). V was trimmed by 10 bases and J by 0 bases, leaving 16 bases between them. The length of the CDR3 is 14 residues. In germline, CDR1 is MRHNA, CDR2 SNTAGT. DNA of the CDR3: TGTGCCAAAAAACAGGGAGGGAGCTCCTACGAGCAGTACTTC. Translating gives CAKKQGGSSYEQYF.

The chain employs TRBV7-3 and TRBJ2-7, with D perhaps TRBD1 (5 bases). This CDR3 comprises 15 residues. Germline V gene data show CDR1 as SGHTA and CDR2 as FQGTGA. Trimming left V 6 bases short and J 2 bases short, with 17 bases between. The CDR3 region is CASRSDSFIPYEQYF. Written as DNA, the CDR3 is TGTGCCAGCAGGTCCGACAGCTTCATTCCCTACGAGCAGTACTTC.

CDR3: CASSLGPPPTGELFF. The CDR3 nucleotides are TGTGCCAGCAGCTTAGGACCCCCTCCCACCGGGGAGCTGTTTTTT. The V gene is TRBV7-9, the J gene TRBJ2-2; D gene uncertain. The V end lost 1 base, the J end lost 4 bases, and 10 bases lay between the germline ends. From germline, CDR1 is SEHNR and CDR2 FQNEAQ (reference sequence). This CDR3 contains 15 residues.

The chain has TRBV19 and TRBJ2-2, with 13 bases that match TRBD2. Germline values: CDR1 LNHDA, CDR2 SQIVND (reference sequence). The CDR3 consists of 17 residues. V shed 6 bases and J 7 bases; nucleotides not matched to a gene: 11. Here the CDR3 DNA reads TGTGCCAGTAGCCTCCCAGGACTAGCGGGAGTTGGCGGGGAGCTGTTTTTT. Its protein product is CASSLPGLAGVGGELFF.

This clone was seen only once. The gene calls are TRBV7-9 and TRBJ2-3; weak D call: TRBD2 (5 bases). CDR1 SEHNR and CDR2 FQNEAQ come from the germline V gene (reference sequence). V lost 11 bases, J lost 5 bases, and 17 bases lay in between. The CDR3 loop spans 13 amino acids. CDR3: CAGRAGEVDTQYF. The CDR3 DNA is TGTGCCGGAAGGGCGGGTGAAGTAGATACGCAGTATTTT.

The V and J genes are TRBV7-6 and TRBJ2-5; D might be TRBD1 (6 bases). CDR1 and CDR2 (germline): SGHVS, FNYEAQ. V gave up 4 bases and J gave up 5 bases, with 8 bases separating them. The CDR3 contains 12 residues. CDR3 nucleotides: TGTGCCAGCAGCTCTGGGGGCGAGACCCAGTACTTC. Protein: CASSSGGETQYF.

CDR3 region: CASSQAGQGYNEQFF. The CDR3 DNA is TGCGCCAGCAGCCAAGCAGGACAGGGGTACAATGAGCAGTTCTTC. The rearrangement uses TRBV4-1 and TRBJ2-1; 9 bases fit TRBD1. V dropped 1 base and J dropped 4; count of bases not matched to a gene: 2. The CDR3 extends over 15 amino acids. Looked up from germline, CDR1 is MGHRA and CDR2 is YSYEKL.

This clone showed up just once. The V call is TRBV18, the J call TRBJ2-1; D may match TRBD1 or TRBD2 (5 bases each). The CDR3 spans 16 residues. Per germline, CDR1 KGHSH and CDR2 LQKENI. Trimming left V 3 bases short and J 1 base short, with 13 bases between. CDR3 bases: TGTGCCAGCTCACCGCAGGGAGCAATGTCCTACAATGAGCAGTTCTTC. Its translation is CASSPQGAMSYNEQFF. Drawing the rest from reference TRBV18 and TRBJ2-1, the complete variable domain is NAGVMQNPRHLVRRRGQEARLRCSPMKGHSHVYWYRQLPEEGLKFMVYLQKENIIDESGMPKERFSAEFPKEGPSILRIQQVVRGDSAAYFCASSPQGAMSYNEQFFGPGTRLTVL.

J is TRBJ1-1 and V is TRBV19, with D unclear. CDR3 length: 13 residues. Germline V lookup: CDR1 LNHDA, CDR2 SQIVND (reference sequence). Trimming removed 2 bases from V and 6 bases from J, with 10 bases in between. CDR3 coding DNA: TGTGCCAGTAGTATAAATCCAGTGGCTGAAGCTTTCTTT. Translated: CASSINPVAEAFF.

This chain joins TRBV7-9 and TRBJ1-1, with 7 positions matching TRBD1. CDR1 and CDR2 from the germline V gene are SEHNR and FQNEAQ (reference sequence). The CDR3 has 16 amino acids. The V segment lost 5 bases and the J segment 2 bases; nucleotides outside the gene matches: 11. The CDR3 DNA is TGTGCCAGCAGCACCCGAACCGGGACAGCTAACACTGAAGCTTTCTTT. This encodes CASSTRTGTANTEAFF.

The V and J genes are TRBV14 and TRBJ2-7, with D perhaps matching TRBD1 (6 bases). This CDR3 is 15 amino acids long. The V end lost 5 bases, the J end lost 4 bases, and 18 bases lay between the germline ends. Germline V lookup: CDR1 SGHDN, CDR2 FVKESK. The CDR3 coding sequence is TGTGCCAGCAGCACTCGACAGGAGGTGAAGTACGAGCAGTACTTC. It is translated as CASSTRQEVKYEQYF.

The chain uses TRBV7-6 and TRBJ2-7; 11 positions match TRBD2. V dropped 5 bases and J dropped 0; count of bases not matched to a gene: 9. Per germline, CDR1 SGHVS and CDR2 FNYEAQ. CDR3 length: 17 amino acids. CDR3 sequence reads: CASSPHLAGGRSYEQYF. The CDR3 DNA sequence: TGTGCCAGCAGCCCGCACCTAGCGGGAGGACGCTCCTACGAGCAGTACTTC.

This sequence joins TRBV11-2 and TRBJ2-1, with 12 bases identical to TRBD2. Germline V gene data show CDR1 as SGHAT and CDR2 as FQNNGV. CDR3 size: 14 residues. V dropped 5 bases and J dropped 9; count of bases not matched to a gene: 5. The CDR3 is CASSPTSGRLEQFF. The CDR3 nucleotides are TGTGCCAGCAGCCCAACTAGCGGGAGGCTTGAGCAGTTCTTC.

This chain joins TRBV29-1 and TRBJ1-1; D is ambiguous. V was clipped by 5 bases and J by 6 bases, with 10 bases between them. Per the germline V gene, CDR1 is SQVTM and CDR2 is ANQGSEA. CDR3 size: 11 residues. The DNA of the CDR3 is TGCAGCGTTCTCCGGGGTTCTGAAGCTTTCTTT. As protein: CSVLRGSEAFF.

The chain's CDR3 is CASSLGTSGSYEQYF. The CDR3 DNA sequence: TGTGCCAGCAGCCTTGGGACTAGCGGTTCCTACGAGCAGTACTTC. J is TRBJ2-7 and V is TRBV4-2; TRBD2 matches 11 bases. Trimming at V came to 4 bases and at J to 1 base, leaving 3 bases not matched to a gene. CDR1 and CDR2 from the germline V gene are LGHNA and YNFKEQ. This CDR3 spans 15 amino acids.

The chain is built from TRBV27 and TRBJ1-1, with D possibly being TRBD1 (5 bases). Trimming shortened V by 5 bases and J by 3 bases, and 13 bases separated the two germline ends. This CDR3 region has 14 residues. CDR1 and CDR2 (germline): MNHEY, SMNVEV (reference sequence). The CDR3 here is CASSPGGGDTEAFF. CDR3 coding DNA: TGTGCCAGCAGTCCCGGGGGGGGTGACACTGAAGCTTTCTTT.

The rearrangement links TRBV9 to TRBJ2-1, with D perhaps TRBD2 (6 bases). In germline, CDR1 is SGDLS, CDR2 YYNGEE. The V gene lost 2 bases and the J gene lost 2 bases, with 11 bases spanning the gap. The CDR3 is 15 amino acids. CDR3 in DNA: TGTGCCAGCAGCGTTAGCGGTAGTCCCTACAATGAGCAGTTCTTC. This codes for CASSVSGSPYNEQFF.

This chain connects TRBV7-6 to TRBJ2-7, with D maybe TRBD1 (5 bases). CDR1 SGHVS and CDR2 FNYEAQ come from the germline V gene. This CDR3 has 18 amino acids. Between the trimmed V and J ends, which lost 5 bases and 0 bases, there was a span of 23 bases. The CDR3 nucleotides read TGTGCCAGCAGCCCGTATTTTGGTTCAGGGAAGATCTCCTACGAGCAGTACTTC. Residues: CASSPYFGSGKISYEQYF.

This clone was counted a single time. This chain joins TRBV28 and TRBJ1-5, with D possibly being TRBD1 (5 bases). Germline V gene lookup returns CDR1 MDHEN and CDR2 SYDVKM. The CDR3 totals 19 residues. Trimming took off 5 bases at V and 2 bases at J, with 25 bases between the two ends. The CDR3 sequence: CASSHPYLGRDTGNQPQHF. The CDR3 nucleotides are TGTGCCAGCAGTCACCCATATCTGGGGCGCGATACGGGCAATCAGCCCCAGCATTTT.